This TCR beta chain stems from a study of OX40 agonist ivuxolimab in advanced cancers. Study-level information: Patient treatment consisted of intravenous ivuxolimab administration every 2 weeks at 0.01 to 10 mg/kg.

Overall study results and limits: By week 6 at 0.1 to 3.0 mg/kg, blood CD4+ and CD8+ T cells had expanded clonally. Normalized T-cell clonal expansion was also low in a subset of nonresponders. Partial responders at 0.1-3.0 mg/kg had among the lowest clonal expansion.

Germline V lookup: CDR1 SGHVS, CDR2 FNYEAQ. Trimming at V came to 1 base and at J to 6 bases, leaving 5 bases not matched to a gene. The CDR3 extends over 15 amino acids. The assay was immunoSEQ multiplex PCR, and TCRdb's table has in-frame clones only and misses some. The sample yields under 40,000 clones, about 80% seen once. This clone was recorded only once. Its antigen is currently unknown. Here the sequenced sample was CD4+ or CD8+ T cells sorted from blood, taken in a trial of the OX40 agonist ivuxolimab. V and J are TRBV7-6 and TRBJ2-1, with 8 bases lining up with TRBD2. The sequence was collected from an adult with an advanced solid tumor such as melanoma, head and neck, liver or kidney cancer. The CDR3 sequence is CASSLGAGVFNEQFF. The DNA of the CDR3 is TGTGCCAGCAGCTTAGGAGCGGGAGTTTTCAATGAGCAGTTCTTC.